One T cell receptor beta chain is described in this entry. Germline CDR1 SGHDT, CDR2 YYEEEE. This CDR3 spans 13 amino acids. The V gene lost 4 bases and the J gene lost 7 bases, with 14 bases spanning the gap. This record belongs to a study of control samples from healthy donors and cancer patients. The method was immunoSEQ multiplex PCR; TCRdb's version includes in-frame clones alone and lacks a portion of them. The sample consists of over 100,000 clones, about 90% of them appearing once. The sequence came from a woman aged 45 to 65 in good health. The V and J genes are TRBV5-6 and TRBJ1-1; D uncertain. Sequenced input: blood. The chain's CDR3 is CASSPSILGEAFF. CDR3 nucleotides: TGTGCCAGCAGCCCGAGTATCCTTGGTGAAGCTTTCTTT.